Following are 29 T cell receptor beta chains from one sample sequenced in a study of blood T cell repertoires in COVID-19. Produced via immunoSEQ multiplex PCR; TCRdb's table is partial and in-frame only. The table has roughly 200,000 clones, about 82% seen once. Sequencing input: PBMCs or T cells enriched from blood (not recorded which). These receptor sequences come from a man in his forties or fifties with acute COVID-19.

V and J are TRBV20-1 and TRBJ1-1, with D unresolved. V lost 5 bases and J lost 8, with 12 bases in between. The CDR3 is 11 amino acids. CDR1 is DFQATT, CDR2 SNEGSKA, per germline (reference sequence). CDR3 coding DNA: TGCAGTGCTGCGGCCCCAAGCGAAGCTTTCTTT. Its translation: CSAAAPSEAFF.

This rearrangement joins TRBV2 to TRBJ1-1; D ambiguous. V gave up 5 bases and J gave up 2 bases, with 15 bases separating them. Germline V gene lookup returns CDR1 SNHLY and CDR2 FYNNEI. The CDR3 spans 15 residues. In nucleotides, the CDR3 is TGTGCCAGCAGTCCCGAGGGTGGCCCCAACACTGAAGCTTTCTTT. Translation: CASSPEGGPNTEAFF.

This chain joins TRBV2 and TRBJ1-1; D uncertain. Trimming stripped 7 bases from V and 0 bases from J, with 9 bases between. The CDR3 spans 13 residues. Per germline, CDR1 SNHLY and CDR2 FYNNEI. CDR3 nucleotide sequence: TGTGCCAGCACACAGTTGATGAACACTGAAGCTTTCTTT. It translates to CASTQLMNTEAFF. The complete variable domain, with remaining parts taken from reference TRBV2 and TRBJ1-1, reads EPEVTQTPSHQVTQMGQEVILRCVPISNHLYFYWYRQILGQKVEFLVSFYNNEISEKSEIFDDQFSVERPDGSNFTLKIRSTKLEDSAMYFCASTQLMNTEAFFGQGTRLTVV.

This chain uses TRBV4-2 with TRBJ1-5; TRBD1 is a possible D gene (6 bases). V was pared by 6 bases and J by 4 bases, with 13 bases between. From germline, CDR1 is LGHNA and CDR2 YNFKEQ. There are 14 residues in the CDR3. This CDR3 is CASSQRTDNQPQHF. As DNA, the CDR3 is TGTGCCAGCAGTCAGCGGACAGATAATCAGCCCCAGCATTTT.

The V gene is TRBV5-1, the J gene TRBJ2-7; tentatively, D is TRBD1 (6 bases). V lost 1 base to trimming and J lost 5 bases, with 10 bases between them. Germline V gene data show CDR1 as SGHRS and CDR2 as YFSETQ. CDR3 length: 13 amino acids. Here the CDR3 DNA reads TGCGCCAGCAGCTTGAGGGGGTCGGACGAGCAGTACTTC. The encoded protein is CASSLRGSDEQYF.

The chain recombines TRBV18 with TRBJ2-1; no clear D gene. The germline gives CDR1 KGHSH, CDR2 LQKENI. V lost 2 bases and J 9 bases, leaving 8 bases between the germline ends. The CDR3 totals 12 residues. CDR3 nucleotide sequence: TGTGCCAGCTCACCAGAGTCGGGTGAGCAGTTCTTC. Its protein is CASSPESGEQFF.

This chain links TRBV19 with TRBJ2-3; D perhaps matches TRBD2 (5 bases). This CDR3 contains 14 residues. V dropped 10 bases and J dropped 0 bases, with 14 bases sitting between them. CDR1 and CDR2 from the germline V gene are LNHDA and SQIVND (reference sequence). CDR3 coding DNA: TGTGCCACCACGGGAAGGATAAGCACAGATACGCAGTATTTT. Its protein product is CATTGRISTDTQYF.

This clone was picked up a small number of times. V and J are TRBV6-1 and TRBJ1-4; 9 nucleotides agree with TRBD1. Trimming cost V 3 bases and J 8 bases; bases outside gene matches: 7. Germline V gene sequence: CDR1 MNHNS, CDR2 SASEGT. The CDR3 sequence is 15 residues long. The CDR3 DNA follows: TGTGCCAGCAGTGATGGGGGACAGGGCGGCGAAAAACTGTTTTTT. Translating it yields CASSDGGQGGEKLFF.

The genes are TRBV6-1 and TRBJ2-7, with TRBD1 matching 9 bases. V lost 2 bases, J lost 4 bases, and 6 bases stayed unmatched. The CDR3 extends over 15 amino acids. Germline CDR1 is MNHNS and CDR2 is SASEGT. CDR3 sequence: CASSELADRGYEQYF. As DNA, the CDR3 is TGTGCCAGCAGTGAACTAGCGGACAGGGGTTACGAGCAGTACTTC.

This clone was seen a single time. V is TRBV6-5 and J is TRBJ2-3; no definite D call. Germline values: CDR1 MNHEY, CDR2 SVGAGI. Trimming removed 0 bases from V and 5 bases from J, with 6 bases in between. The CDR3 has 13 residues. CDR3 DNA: TGTGCCAGCAGTTACTCGACGGGAGATACGCAGTATTTT. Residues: CASSYSTGDTQYF.

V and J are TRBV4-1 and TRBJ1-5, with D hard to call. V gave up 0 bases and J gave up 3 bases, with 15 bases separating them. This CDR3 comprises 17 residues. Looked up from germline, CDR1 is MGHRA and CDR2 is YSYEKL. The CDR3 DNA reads TGCGCCAGCAGCCAAGATCGCGGTATTAGGATCAATCAGCCCCAGCATTTT. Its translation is CASSQDRGIRINQPQHF.

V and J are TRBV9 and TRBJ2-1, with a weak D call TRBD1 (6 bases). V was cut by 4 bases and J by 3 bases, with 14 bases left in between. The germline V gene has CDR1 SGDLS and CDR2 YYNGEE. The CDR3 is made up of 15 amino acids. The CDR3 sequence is CASSPDRTLYNEQFF. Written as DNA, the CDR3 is TGTGCCAGCAGCCCGGACAGAACTCTCTACAATGAGCAGTTCTTC.

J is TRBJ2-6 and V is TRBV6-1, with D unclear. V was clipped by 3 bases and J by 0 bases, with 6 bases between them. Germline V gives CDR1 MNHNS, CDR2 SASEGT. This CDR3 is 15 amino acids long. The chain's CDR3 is CASSDTGSGANVLTF. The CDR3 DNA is TGTGCCAGCAGTGATACTGGCTCTGGGGCCAACGTCCTGACTTTC.

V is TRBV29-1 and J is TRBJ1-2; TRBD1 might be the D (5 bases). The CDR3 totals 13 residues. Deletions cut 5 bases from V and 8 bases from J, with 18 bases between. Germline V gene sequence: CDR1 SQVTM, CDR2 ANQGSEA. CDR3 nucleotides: TGCAGCGTTTTTTTGTCCAGGGCTGGAGGCTACACCTTC. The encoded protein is CSVFLSRAGGYTF.

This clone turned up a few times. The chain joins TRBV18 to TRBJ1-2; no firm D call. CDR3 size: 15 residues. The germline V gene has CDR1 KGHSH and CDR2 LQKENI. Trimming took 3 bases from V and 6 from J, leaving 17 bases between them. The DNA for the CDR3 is TGTGCCAGCTCACCCCTGGGAGGGTTGCGCGATGGCTACACCTTC. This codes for CASSPLGGLRDGYTF.

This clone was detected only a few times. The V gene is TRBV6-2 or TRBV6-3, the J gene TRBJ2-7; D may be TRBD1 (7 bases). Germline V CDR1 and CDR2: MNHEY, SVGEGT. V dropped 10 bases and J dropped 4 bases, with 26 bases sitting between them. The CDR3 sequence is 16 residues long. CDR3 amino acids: CATSSYGQGGRYEQYF. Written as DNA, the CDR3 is TGTGCCACCAGCAGTTACGGGCAGGGGGGACGGTACGAGCAGTACTTC.

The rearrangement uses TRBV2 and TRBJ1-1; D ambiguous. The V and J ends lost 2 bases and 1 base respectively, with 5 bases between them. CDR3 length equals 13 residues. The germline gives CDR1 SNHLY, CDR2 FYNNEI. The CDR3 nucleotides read TGTGCCAGCAGTGAAAGCGGGAACACTGAAGCTTTCTTT. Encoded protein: CASSESGNTEAFF.

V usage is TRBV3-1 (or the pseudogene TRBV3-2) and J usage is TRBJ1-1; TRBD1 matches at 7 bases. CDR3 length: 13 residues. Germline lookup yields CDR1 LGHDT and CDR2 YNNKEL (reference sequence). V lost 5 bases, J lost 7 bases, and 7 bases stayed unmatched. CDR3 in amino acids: CASSEFSGGEAFF. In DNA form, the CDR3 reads TGTGCCAGCAGCGAATTCTCAGGGGGTGAAGCTTTCTTT.

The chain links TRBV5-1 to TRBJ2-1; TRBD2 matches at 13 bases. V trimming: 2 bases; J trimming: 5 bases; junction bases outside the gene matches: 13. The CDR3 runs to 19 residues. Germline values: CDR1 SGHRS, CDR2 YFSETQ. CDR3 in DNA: TGCGCCAGCAGCTTCAGGACTAGCGGGAGTATAGAACCCCACAATGAGCAGTTCTTC. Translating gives CASSFRTSGSIEPHNEQFF.

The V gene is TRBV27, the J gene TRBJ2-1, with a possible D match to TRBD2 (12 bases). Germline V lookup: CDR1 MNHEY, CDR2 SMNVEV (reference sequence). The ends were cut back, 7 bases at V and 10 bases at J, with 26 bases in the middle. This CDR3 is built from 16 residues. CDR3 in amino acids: CASIPWTSGDRGEQFF. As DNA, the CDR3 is TGTGCCAGCATTCCGTGGACTAGCGGGGACAGGGGGGAGCAGTTCTTC.

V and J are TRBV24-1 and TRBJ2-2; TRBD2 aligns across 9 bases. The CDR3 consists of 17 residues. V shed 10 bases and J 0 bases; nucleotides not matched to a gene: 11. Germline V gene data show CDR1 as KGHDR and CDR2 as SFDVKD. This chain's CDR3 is CATGRGGSGANTGELFF. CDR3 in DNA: TGTGCCACTGGGCGGGGGGGTAGCGGGGCGAACACCGGGGAGCTGTTTTTT.

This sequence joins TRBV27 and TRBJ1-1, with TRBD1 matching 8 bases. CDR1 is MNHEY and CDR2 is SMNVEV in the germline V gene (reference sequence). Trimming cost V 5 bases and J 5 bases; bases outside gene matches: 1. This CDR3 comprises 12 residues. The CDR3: CASSRTGTEAFF. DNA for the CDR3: TGTGCCAGCAGTCGGACAGGGACTGAAGCTTTCTTT.

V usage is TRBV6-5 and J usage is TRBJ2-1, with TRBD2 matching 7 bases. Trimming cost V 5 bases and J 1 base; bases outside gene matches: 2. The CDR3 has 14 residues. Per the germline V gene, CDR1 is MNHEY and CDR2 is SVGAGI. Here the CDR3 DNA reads TGTGCCAGCAGTCGGCGGGAGTCCTACAATGAGCAGTTCTTC. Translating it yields CASSRRESYNEQFF.

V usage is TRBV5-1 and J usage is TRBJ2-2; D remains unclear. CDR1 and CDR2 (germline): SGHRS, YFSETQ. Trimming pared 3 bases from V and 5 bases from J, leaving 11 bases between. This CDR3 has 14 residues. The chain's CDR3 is CASSSSVGTGELFF. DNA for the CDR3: TGCGCCAGCAGCTCCTCCGTCGGTACCGGGGAGCTGTTTTTT.

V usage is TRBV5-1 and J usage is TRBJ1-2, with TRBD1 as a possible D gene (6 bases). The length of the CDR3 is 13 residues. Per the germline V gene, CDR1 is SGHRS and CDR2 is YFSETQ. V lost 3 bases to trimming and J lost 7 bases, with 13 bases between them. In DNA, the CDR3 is TGCGCCAGCAGCTCATCAGGGGAAGGTGGCTACACCTTC. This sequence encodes CASSSSGEGGYTF.

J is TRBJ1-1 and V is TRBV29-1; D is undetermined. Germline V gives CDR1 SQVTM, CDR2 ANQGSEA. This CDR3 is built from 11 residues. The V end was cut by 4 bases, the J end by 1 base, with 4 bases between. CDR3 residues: CSVAWNTEAFF. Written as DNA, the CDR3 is TGCAGCGTTGCGTGGAACACTGAAGCTTTCTTT.

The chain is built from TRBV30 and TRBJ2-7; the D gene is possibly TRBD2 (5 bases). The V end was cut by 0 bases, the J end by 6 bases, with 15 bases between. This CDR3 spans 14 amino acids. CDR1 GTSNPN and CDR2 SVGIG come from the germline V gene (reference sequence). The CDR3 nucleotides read TGTGCCTGGAGTGTACTAAGCGGAACGACCGAGCAGTACTTC. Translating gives CAWSVLSGTTEQYF.

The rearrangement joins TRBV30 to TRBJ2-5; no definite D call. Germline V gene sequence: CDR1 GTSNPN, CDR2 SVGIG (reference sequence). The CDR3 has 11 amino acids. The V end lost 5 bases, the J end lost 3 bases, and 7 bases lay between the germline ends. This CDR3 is CAWELEETQYF. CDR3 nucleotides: TGTGCCTGGGAGTTAGAAGAGACCCAGTACTTC.

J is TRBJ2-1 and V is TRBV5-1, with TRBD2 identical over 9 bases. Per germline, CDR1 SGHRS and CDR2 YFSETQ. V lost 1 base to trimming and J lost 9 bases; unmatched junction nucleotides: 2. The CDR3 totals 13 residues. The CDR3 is CASSLKREAEQFF. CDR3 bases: TGCGCCAGCAGCTTGAAGCGGGAGGCTGAGCAGTTCTTC.